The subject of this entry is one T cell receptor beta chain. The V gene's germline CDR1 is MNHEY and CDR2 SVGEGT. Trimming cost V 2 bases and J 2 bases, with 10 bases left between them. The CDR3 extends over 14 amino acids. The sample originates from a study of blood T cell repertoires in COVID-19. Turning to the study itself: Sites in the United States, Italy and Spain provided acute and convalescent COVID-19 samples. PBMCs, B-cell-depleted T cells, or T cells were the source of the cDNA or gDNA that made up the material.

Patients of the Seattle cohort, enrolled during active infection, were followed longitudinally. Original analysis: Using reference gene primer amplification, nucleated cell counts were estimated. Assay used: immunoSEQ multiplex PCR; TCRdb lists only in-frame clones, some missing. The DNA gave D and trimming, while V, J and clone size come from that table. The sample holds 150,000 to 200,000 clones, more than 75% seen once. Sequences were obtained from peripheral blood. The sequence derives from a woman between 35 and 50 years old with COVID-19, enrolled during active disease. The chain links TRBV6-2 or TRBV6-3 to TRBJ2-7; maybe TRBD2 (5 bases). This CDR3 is CASSYEGVPYEQYF. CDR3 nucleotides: TGTGCCAGCAGTTACGAGGGTGTGCCCTACGAGCAGTACTTC.